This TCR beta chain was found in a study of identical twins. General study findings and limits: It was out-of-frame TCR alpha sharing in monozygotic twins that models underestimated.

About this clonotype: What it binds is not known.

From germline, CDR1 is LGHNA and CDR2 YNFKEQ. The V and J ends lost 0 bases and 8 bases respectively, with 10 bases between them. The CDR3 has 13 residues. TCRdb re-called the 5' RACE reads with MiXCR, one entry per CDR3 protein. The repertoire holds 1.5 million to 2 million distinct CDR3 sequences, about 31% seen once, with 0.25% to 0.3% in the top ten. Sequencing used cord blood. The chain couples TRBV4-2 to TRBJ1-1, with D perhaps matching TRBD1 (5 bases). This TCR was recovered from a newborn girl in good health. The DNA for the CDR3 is TGTGCCAGCAGCCAAGAAGGGGCGTCGGAAGCTTTCTTT. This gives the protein CASSQEGASEAFF.